This T cell receptor (beta chain) was identified in a study of shared clonotypes between healthy human individuals. Study-wide context: Per donor, three plates held CD4 naive cells, three held CD4 memory, two held CD8 naive and one held CD8 memory. Study-wide points: Relative to clonotypes present in all four donors, those not shared had lower generation probabilities.

V lost 5 bases to trimming and J lost 5 bases, with 15 bases between them. Germline lookup yields CDR1 LNHNV and CDR2 YYDKDF (reference sequence). This CDR3 region has 14 residues. As regards this clone: The antigen remains undetermined.

Sequencing used immunoSEQ multiplex PCR; TCRdb keeps in-frame clones, though not all of them. The table has approximately 980,000 clones, approximately 76% seen once. Every contributor of samples was a Caucasian grown-up residing in Nashville, Tennessee. The sample comprised memory CD4+ T cells sorted from blood. As to subset: CD45RA-negative fraction. The rearrangement uses TRBV15 and TRBJ1-2; a possible D gene is TRBD1 (6 bases). This receptor was taken from a man aged 18 to 29 in good health. CDR3 protein: CATSEGGLGYGYTF. The CDR3 nucleotides are TGTGCCACCAGCGAGGGGGGCTTGGGGTATGGCTACACCTTC.